This is a list of T cell receptor beta chains from one sample in a study of identical twins. TCRdb recomputed calls from the 5' RACE reads with MiXCR, one row per CDR3 protein. The top ten hold about 0.25% of the sample, which has some 1,700,000 distinct CDR3 sequences, around 29% seen once. The sequenced sample consisted of cord blood. These receptors were obtained from a newborn girl in good health. CDR3s include the opening cysteine and the closing phenylalanine or tryptophan. The D gene is left open where the match is weak. Clone sizes are given selectively: once, few, many, or a class where the clone is expanded.

>TRBJ2-4|TRBD2|TRBV7-2|many
CASSLGTSGNIQYF
TGTGCCAGCAGCTTAGGGACTAGCGGGAACATTCAGTACTTC
>TRBJ1-2|NA|TRBV5-1|NA
CASSLTRAGNGYTF
TGCGCCAGCAGCTTAACCAGGGCGGGGAATGGCTACACCTTC
>TRBJ2-1|NA|TRBV27|NA
CASSLFVDSYNEQFF
TGTGCCAGCAGTTTATTTGTGGACAGTTACAATGAGCAGTTCTTC
>TRBJ2-7|NA|TRBV5-1|NA
CASVDYNEQYF
TGCGCCAGCGTGGACTACAATGAGCAGTACTTC
>TRBJ2-1|NA|TRBV29-1|NA
CSVRGGYNEQFF
TGCAGCGTCCGCGGCGGCTACAATGAGCAGTTCTTC
>TRBJ2-1|TRBD2|TRBV7-2|few
CASSQGLAGGPGNEQFF
TGTGCCAGCAGCCAGGGACTAGCGGGAGGGCCGGGTAATGAGCAGTTCTTC
>TRBJ1-2|TRBD1|TRBV12-3/TRBV12-4|NA
CASSLKFGDSYGYTF
TGTGCCAGCAGTTTAAAGTTCGGGGACAGCTATGGCTACACCTTC
>TRBJ2-1|TRBD1|TRBV10-3|many
CAISEPLQGARDEQFF
TGTGCCATCAGTGAACCCCTTCAGGGGGCGCGGGATGAGCAGTTCTTC
>TRBJ1-1|NA|TRBV3-1|NA
CASSSTGRAFF
TGTGCCAGCAGCTCCACGGGGAGGGCTTTCTTT
>TRBJ2-5|TRBD2|TRBV20-1|few
CSARSSGGALQETQYF
TGCAGTGCTAGGAGTAGCGGGGGGGCTTTACAAGAGACCCAGTACTTC
>TRBJ1-2|TRBD1|TRBV27|NA
CASSARGQIVLWGYTF
TGTGCCAGCAGTGCCCGGGGACAGATAGTCTTATGGGGCTACACCTTC
>TRBJ2-3|NA|TRBV28|NA
CASSFARTDTQYF
TGTGCCAGCAGTTTTGCCCGTACAGATACGCAGTATTTT
>TRBJ1-5|NA|TRBV20-1|few
CSARDGFRALGNQPQHF
TGCAGTGCTAGAGATGGGTTTCGTGCGCTCGGCAATCAGCCCCAGCATTTT
>TRBJ2-1|NA|TRBV7-7|NA
CASSLTPRGEQFF
TGTGCTAGCAGCTTAACCCCCAGGGGTGAGCAGTTCTTC
>TRBJ1-5|TRBD1|TRBV6-2/TRBV6-3|NA
CASNDRGEQPQHF
TGTGCCAGCAATGACAGGGGGGAACAGCCCCAGCATTTT
>TRBJ2-5|NA|TRBV5-1|many
CASSPPIGRVLPYETQYF
TGCGCCAGCAGCCCTCCAATCGGGCGGGTTCTTCCTTACGAGACCCAGTACTTC
>TRBJ1-2|NA|TRBV28|few
CASSSRGSQGYGYTF
TGTGCCAGCAGCTCTCGGGGGAGCCAGGGATATGGCTACACCTTC
>TRBJ1-6|NA|TRBV27|NA
CASRLLPLGDSPLHF
TGTGCCAGCAGGCTACTCCCCCTTGGGGATTCACCCCTCCACTTT
>TRBJ2-1|TRBD1|TRBV13|many
CASSLPGQGDEQFF
TGTGCCAGCAGCTTGCCGGGACAGGGTGATGAGCAGTTCTTC
>TRBJ1-2|NA|TRBV5-1|NA
CASSLGQVLSYGYTF
TGCGCCAGCAGCTTGGGACAGGTCCTCTCCTATGGCTACACCTTC
>TRBJ2-7|TRBD1|TRBV28|NA
CASSQPLQGLSNNEQYF
TGTGCCAGCAGTCAGCCCCTACAGGGGCTCTCCAACAACGAGCAGTACTTC
>TRBJ1-2|NA|TRBV29-1|many
CSVDHIYGYTF
TGCAGCGTTGATCATATCTATGGCTACACCTTC
>TRBJ2-1|TRBD1|TRBV20-1|few
CSALRQGRNNEQFF
TGCAGTGCTCTTAGACAGGGGAGAAACAATGAGCAGTTCTTC
>TRBJ1-2|NA|TRBV29-1|few
CSVVSSSGCDGYTF
TGCAGCGTTGTGTCCTCCTCCGGGTGCGATGGCTACACCTTC
>TRBJ2-7|NA|TRBV11-2|few
CASSPSRGLVPEQYF
TGTGCCAGCAGCCCTAGCCGCGGGTTGGTCCCCGAGCAGTACTTC
>TRBJ1-1|NA|TRBV14|few
CASSQDNHRLTEAFF
TGTGCCAGCAGCCAAGATAACCATCGACTCACTGAAGCTTTCTTT
>TRBJ1-4|TRBD1|TRBV27|few
CASSFRLTGLATNEKLFF
TGTGCCAGCAGTTTTAGGCTGACAGGGCTTGCAACTAATGAAAAACTGTTTTTT
>TRBJ1-2|NA|TRBV6-6|few
CASSYSQGQNYGYTF
TGTGCCAGCAGTTACTCGCAGGGGCAAAACTATGGCTACACCTTC
>TRBJ2-3|TRBD2|TRBV5-1|few
CASSYSGTSPSTDTQYF
TGCGCCAGCAGCTACTCCGGGACTAGCCCCTCCACAGATACGCAGTATTTT
>TRBJ2-2|NA|TRBV7-2|few
CASSLIQGSTGELFF
TGTGCCAGCAGCTTAATACAGGGAAGCACCGGGGAGCTGTTTTTT
>TRBJ2-7|TRBD2|TRBV10-3|many
CATRTSGSSYEQYF
TGTGCCACCAGGACTAGCGGGAGCTCCTACGAGCAGTACTTC
>TRBJ1-5|NA|TRBV12-3/TRBV12-4|NA
CASSLGTNRPQHF
TGTGCCAGCAGTCTTGGAACAAATCGGCCCCAGCATTTT
>TRBJ2-3|TRBD2|TRBV20-1|few
CSARPGLAGGSPHTDTQYF
TGCAGTGCTAGGCCCGGACTAGCGGGGGGTTCCCCACACACAGATACGCAGTATTTT